This T cell receptor beta chain stems from a study of blood T cell repertoires in COVID-19. Across the whole study: Material from acute and convalescent COVID-19 was sourced from the United States, Italy and Spain. In each case, the material was cDNA or gDNA derived from T cells, B-cell-depleted T cells, or PBMCs.

Per the study methods: Estimates of nucleated cell counts were drawn from the amplification of reference gene primers. Produced via immunoSEQ multiplex PCR; TCRdb's table is partial and in-frame only. V and J calls and clone size are given by that table; D and trimming were obtained from the DNA. Among 150,000 to 180,000 clones, 91% were seen once, and the ten largest hold 0.55%. The CDR3 consists of 14 residues. The V gene's germline CDR1 is SQVTM and CDR2 ANQGSEA. V was cut by 4 bases and J by 1 base, with 13 bases left in between. The V gene is TRBV29-1, the J gene TRBJ1-1; a weak D match, TRBD1 (6 bases). This sequence was found in a man in his forties or fifties with acute or convalescent COVID-19. Material for sequencing was peripheral blood. CDR3 amino acids: CSVVMGARNTEAFF. CDR3 DNA: TGCAGCGTTGTCATGGGGGCGCGGAACACTGAAGCTTTCTTT.